The T cell receptor (beta chain) under discussion was sequenced for a study of blood T cell repertoires in COVID-19. The method was immunoSEQ multiplex PCR; TCRdb's version includes in-frame clones alone and lacks a portion of them. The sample holds some 270,000 clones, roughly 86% seen once. CDR3 length: 15 residues. V lost 1 base and J lost 6, with 15 bases in between. CDR1 is KGHSH, CDR2 LQKENI, per germline. The sample was PBMCs or T cells enriched from blood (not recorded which). The V and J genes are TRBV18 and TRBJ1-2; D is unresolved. The receptor comes from a woman aged 55-69 years who had recovered from COVID-19. The chain's CDR3 is CASSPLRAGDDGYTF. The CDR3 region has the DNA TGTGCCAGCTCACCACTTCGGGCGGGAGACGATGGCTACACCTTC.